The clone carrying this TCR beta chain was seen many times. Its cognate antigen is unknown. The data derive from a study of metastatic and nonmetastatic thyroid tumors. Study-wide context: A comparison of repertoires was made across blood and tumor or nodule tissue from malignant and benign thyroid patients.

Germline-derived CDR1 and CDR2 are SGHTA and FQGTGA. CDR3 size: 13 residues. Trimming took 2 bases from V and 6 from J, leaving 8 bases between them. Study results and caveats: TCR beta diversity was reportedly significantly higher in malignant thyroid tumors than benign nodules, in blood and tumor.

In the original processing: CDR3 differences across clinicopathological groups were used to build a distant-metastasis classifier for papillary thyroid cancer. TCRdb re-clonotyped the PCR reads via MiXCR. None of the V and J calls come from the authors' own analysis; TCRdb made them. In the table there are some 20,000 clones, over 15% of which are singletons. Patients underwent thyroid surgery, and none had received any treatment before it. The rearrangement links TRBV7-3 to TRBJ2-1; D might be TRBD2 (5 bases). This receptor was identified in a male donor with papillary thyroid cancer or a benign thyroid nodule (not recorded which). Some clones in this sample may be carry-over from other donors' samples. The sequencing sample was made of blood. Here the CDR3 reads CASSLPSRNEQFF. CDR3 nucleotides: TGTGCCAGCAGCTTACCTAGCCGCAATGAGCAGTTCTTC.